This T cell receptor beta chain comes out of a study of blood T cell repertoires in COVID-19. Study summary: From T cells, B-cell-depleted T cells, or PBMCs came the material, which was cDNA or gDNA.

Original data processing: Amplifying reference gene primers gave estimates of nucleated cell counts. Assay: immunoSEQ multiplex PCR; the TCRdb copy retains only in-frame clones and omits some. V and J calls and clone size are given by that table; D and trimming were obtained from the DNA. This sample has some 130,000 clones, with 85% to 90% found just once. The V end lost 0 bases, the J end lost 6 bases, and 12 bases lay between the germline ends. This CDR3 has 14 amino acids. CDR1 is MNHNY, CDR2 SVGAGI, per germline (reference sequence). This clone was observed a handful of times. The receptor was derived from a man aged 45 to 65 with active COVID-19. Sequenced input: peripheral blood. This chain joins TRBV6-6 and TRBJ2-7; a possible D gene is TRBD2 (5 bases). CDR3 protein: CASSYSEGSLEQYF. CDR3 DNA: TGTGCCAGCAGTTACTCAGAGGGATCCCTCGAGCAGTACTTC.